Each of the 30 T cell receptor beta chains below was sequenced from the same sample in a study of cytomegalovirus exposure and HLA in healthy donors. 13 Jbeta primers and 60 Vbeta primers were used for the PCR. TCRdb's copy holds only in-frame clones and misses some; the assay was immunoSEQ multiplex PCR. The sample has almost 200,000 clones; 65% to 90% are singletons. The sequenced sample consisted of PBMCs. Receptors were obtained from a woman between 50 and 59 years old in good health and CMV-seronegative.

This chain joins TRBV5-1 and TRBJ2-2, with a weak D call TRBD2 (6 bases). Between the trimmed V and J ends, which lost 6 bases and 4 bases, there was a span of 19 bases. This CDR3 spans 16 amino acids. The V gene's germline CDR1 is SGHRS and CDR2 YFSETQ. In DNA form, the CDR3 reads TGCGCCAGCACACAAGGAGGGACTGGCATCACCGGGGAGCTGTTTTTT. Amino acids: CASTQGGTGITGELFF. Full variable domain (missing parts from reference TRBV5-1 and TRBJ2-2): KAGVTQTPRYLIKTRGQQVTLSCSPISGHRSVSWYQQTPGQGLQFLFEYFSETQRNKGNFPGRFSGRQFSNSRSEMNVSTLELGDSALYLCASTQGGTGITGELFFGEGSRLTVL.

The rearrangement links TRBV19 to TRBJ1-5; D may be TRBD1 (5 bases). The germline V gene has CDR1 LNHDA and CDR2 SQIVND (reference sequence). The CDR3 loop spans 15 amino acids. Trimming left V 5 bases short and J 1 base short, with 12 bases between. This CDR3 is CASSQGLLSNQPQHF. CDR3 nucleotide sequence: TGTGCCAGTAGTCAGGGATTGTTAAGCAATCAGCCCCAGCATTTT.

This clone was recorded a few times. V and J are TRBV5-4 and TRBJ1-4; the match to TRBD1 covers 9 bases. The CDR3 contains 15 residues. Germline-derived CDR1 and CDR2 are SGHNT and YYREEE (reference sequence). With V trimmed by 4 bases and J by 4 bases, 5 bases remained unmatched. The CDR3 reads CASSQGDRDNEKLFF. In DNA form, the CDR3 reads TGTGCCAGCAGCCAAGGGGACAGGGATAATGAAAAACTGTTTTTT.

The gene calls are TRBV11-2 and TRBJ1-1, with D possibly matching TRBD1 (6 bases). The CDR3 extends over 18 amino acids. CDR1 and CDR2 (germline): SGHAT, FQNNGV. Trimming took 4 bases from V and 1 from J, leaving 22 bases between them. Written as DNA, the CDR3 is TGTGCCAGCAGCTCGAGATTTACAGGGCAGGACCAGAACACTGAAGCTTTCTTT. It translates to CASSSRFTGQDQNTEAFF.

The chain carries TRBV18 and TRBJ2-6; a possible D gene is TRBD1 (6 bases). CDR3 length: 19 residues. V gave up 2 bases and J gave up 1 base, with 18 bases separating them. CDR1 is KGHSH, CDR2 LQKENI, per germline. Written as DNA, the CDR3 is TGTGCCAGCTCACCAGCTCTAACAGGGATGGGGTCTGGGGCCAACGTCCTGACTTTC. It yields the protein CASSPALTGMGSGANVLTF.

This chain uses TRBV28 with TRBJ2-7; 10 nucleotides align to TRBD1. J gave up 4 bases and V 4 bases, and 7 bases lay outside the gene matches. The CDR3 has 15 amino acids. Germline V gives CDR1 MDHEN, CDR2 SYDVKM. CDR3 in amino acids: CASSSTGTGAYEQYF. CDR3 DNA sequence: TGTGCCAGCAGTTCAACCGGGACAGGGGCATACGAGCAGTACTTC.

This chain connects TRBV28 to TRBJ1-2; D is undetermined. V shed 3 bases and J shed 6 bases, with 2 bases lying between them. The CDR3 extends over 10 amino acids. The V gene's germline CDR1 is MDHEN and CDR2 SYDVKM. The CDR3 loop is CASSFNGYTF. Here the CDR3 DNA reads TGTGCCAGCAGTTTCAATGGCTACACCTTC.

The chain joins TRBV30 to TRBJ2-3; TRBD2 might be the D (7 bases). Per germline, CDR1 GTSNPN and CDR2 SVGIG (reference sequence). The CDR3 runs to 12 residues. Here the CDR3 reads CAWGRTSAGEYF. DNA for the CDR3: TGTGCTTGGGGGCGGACTAGTGCGGGAGAGTATTTT.

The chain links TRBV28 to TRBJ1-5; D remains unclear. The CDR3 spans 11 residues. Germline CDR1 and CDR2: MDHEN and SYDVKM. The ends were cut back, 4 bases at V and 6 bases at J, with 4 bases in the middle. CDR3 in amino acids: CASSSGQPQHF. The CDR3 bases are TGTGCCAGCAGTTCAGGTCAGCCCCAGCATTTT.

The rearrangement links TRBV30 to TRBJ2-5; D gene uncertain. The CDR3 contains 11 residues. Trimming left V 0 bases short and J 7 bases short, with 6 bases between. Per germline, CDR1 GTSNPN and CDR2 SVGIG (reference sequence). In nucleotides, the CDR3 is TGTGCCTGGAGTGTATACGGGACCCAGTACTTC. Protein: CAWSVYGTQYF.

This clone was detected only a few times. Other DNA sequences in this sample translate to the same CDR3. CDR3 in amino acids: CASSLGDSSYEQYF. CDR3 sequence (DNA): TGCGCCAGCAGCTTGGGGGACAGCTCCTACGAGCAGTACTTC. This chain connects TRBV5-1 to TRBJ2-7; TRBD1 matches at 7 bases. Germline CDR1 SGHRS, CDR2 YFSETQ. The CDR3 is made up of 14 amino acids. With V trimmed by 0 bases and J by 0 bases, 0 bases remained unmatched.

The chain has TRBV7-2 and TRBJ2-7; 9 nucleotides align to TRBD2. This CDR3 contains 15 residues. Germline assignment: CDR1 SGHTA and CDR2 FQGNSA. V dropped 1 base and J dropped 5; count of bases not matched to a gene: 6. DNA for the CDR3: TGTGCCAGCAGCTTAGTTTTTAGCGGGAGAGACGAGCAGTACTTC. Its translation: CASSLVFSGRDEQYF.

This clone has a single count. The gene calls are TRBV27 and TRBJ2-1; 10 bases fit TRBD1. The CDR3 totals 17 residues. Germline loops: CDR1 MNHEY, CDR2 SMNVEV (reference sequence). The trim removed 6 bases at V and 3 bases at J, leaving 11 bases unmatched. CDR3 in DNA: TGTGCCAGCAGCTCTACGACAGGGGGCCTGCTCTACAATGAGCAGTTCTTC. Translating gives CASSSTTGGLLYNEQFF.

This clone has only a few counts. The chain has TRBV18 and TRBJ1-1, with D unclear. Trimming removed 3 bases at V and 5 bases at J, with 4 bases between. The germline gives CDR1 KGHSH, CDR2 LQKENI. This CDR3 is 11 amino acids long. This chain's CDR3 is CASSPSTEAFF. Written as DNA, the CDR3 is TGTGCCAGCTCACCCTCGACTGAAGCTTTCTTT.

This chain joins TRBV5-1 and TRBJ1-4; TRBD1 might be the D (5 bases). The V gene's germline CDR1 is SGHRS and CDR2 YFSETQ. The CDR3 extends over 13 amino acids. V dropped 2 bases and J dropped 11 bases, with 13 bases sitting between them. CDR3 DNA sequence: TGCGCCAGCAGCTTAGACGGGACTTCCAAACTGTTTTTT. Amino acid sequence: CASSLDGTSKLFF.

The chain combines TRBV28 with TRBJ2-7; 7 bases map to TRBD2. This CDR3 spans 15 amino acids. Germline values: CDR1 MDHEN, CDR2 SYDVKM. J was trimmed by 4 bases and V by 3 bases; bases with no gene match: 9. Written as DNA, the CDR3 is TGTGCCAGCAGTTTTACGGGAGGAGTCTTGTACGAGCAGTACTTC. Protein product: CASSFTGGVLYEQYF.

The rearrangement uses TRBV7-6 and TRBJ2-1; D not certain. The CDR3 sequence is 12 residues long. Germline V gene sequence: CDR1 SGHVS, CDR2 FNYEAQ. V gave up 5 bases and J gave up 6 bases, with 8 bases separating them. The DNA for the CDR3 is TGTGCCAGCAGCCCATTAGTCAATGAGCAGTTCTTC. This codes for CASSPLVNEQFF.

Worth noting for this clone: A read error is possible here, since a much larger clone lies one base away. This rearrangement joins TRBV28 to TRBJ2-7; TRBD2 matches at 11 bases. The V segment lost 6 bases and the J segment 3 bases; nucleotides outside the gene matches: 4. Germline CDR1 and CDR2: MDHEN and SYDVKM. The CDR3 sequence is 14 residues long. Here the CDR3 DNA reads TGTGCCAGCAGACCCGGGACTAGCGGCTACGAGCAGTACTTC. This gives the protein CASRPGTSGYEQYF.

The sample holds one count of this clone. The CDR3 sequence: CASSLLGDSYEQYF. Here the CDR3 DNA reads TGTGCCAGCAGTTTATTGGGGGACAGCTACGAGCAGTACTTC. The V and J genes are TRBV28 and TRBJ2-7; 7 positions match TRBD1. J gave up 3 bases and V 1 base, and 3 bases lay outside the gene matches. Germline loops: CDR1 MDHEN, CDR2 SYDVKM. CDR3 length equals 14 residues.

CDR3 bases: TGTGCCAGTAGTATCGGATTAGCGGGAGGTTTCTACGAGCAGTACTTC. Protein sequence: CASSIGLAGGFYEQYF. The rearrangement joins TRBV19 to TRBJ2-7; 10 bases agree with TRBD2. Per the germline V gene, CDR1 is LNHDA and CDR2 is SQIVND (reference sequence). The CDR3 runs to 16 residues. V was pared by 3 bases and J by 3 bases, with 8 bases of the junction left unmatched.

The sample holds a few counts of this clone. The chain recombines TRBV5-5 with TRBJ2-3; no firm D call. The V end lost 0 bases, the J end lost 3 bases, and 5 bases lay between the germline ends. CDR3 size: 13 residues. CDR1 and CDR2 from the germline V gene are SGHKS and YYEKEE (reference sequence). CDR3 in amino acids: CASSLARTDTQYF. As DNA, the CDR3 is TGTGCCAGCAGCTTGGCCCGGACAGATACGCAGTATTTT. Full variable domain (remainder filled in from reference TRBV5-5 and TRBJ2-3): DAGVTQSPTHLIKTRGQQVTLRCSPISGHKSVSWYQQVLGQGPQFIFQYYEKEERGRGNFPDRFSARQFPNYSSELNVNALLLGDSALYLCASSLARTDTQYFGPGTRLTVL.

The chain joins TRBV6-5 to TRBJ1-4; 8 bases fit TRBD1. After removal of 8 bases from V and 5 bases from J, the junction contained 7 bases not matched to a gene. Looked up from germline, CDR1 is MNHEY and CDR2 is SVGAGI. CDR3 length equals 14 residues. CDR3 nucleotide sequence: TGTGCCAGCTCACCAAACAGGGGGAATGAAAAACTGTTTTTT. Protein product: CASSPNRGNEKLFF.

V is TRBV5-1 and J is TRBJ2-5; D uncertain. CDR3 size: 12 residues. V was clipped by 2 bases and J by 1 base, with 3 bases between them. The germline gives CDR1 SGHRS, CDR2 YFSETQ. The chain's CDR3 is CASSLAQETQYF. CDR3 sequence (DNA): TGCGCCAGCAGCTTAGCCCAAGAGACCCAGTACTTC.

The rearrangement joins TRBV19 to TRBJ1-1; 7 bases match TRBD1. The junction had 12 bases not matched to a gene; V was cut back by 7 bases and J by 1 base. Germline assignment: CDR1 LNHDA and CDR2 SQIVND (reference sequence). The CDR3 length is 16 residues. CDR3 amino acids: CASTDTDRAGNTEAFF. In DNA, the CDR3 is TGTGCCAGTACCGATACCGACAGGGCAGGGAACACTGAAGCTTTCTTT.

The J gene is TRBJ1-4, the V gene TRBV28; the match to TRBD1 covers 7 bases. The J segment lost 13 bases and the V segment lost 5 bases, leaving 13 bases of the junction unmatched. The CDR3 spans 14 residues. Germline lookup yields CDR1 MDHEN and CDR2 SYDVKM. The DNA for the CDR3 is TGTGCCAGCAGTCGAATAACGACAGGGTTAGGACTGTTTTTT. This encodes CASSRITTGLGLFF.

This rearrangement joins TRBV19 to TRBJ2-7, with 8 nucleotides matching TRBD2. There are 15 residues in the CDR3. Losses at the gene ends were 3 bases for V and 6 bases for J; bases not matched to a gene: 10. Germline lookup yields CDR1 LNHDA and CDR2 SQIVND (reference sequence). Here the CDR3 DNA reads TGTGCCAGTAGTATCGGAGGCGGGAGGTCTTCCGAGCAGTACTTC. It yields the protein CASSIGGGRSSEQYF.

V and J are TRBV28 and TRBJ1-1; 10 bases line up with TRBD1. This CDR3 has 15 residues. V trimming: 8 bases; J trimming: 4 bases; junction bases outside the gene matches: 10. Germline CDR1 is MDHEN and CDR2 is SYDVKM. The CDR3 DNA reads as TGTGCCAGCCATTACTCCTGGACAGGGGGCACTGAAGCTTTCTTT. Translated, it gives CASHYSWTGGTEAFF. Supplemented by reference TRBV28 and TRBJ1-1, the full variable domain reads DVKVTQSSRYLVKRTGEKVFLECVQDMDHENMFWYRQDPGLGLRLIYFSYDVKMKEKGDIPEGYSVSREKKERFSLILESASTNQTSMYLCASHYSWTGGTEAFFGQGTRLTVV.

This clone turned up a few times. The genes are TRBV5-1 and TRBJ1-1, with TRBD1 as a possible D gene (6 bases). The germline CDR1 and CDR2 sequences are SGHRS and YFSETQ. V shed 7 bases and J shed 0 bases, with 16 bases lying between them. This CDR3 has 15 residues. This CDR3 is CASRATTGMNTEAFF. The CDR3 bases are TGCGCCAGCCGCGCTACTACAGGGATGAACACTGAAGCTTTCTTT.

The CDR3 region is CASSQNRDGYTF. For the CDR3, the DNA is TGTGCCAGCAGTCAGAACAGGGATGGCTACACCTTC. The V gene is TRBV11-1, the J gene TRBJ1-2, with a possible D match to TRBD1 (6 bases). Trimming removed 6 bases at V and 6 bases at J, with 11 bases between. Germline V gene data show CDR1 as SGHAT and CDR2 as FQDESV (reference sequence). This CDR3 comprises 12 residues.

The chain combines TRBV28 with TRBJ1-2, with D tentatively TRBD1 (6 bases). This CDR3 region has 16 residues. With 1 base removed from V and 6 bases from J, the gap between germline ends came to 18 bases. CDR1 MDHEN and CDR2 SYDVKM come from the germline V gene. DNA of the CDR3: TGTGCCAGCAGTTTATCCCAACAGGGATTGGAGGATGGCTACACCTTC. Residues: CASSLSQQGLEDGYTF.